Listed below are T cell receptor beta chains from one sample, sequenced in a study of T cell repertoires in cytomegalovirus infection. TCRdb analysed the reads with MiXCR anew, one entry per CDR3 protein. The data contain around 260,000 distinct CDR3 sequences, roughly 26% of them singletons. The sequenced sample was PBMCs. Every receptor here comes from a human donor in good health (CMV status not recorded). Some clones in this sample may be carry-over from other donors' samples. Both conserved end residues are part of each CDR3. The D gene is left open where the match is weak. Clone size, where shown, is once, few, many, or a class for clones that have expanded.

clone size	D gene	V gene	J gene	CDR3 protein	CDR3 DNA
-	TRBD1	TRBV12-3/TRBV12-4	TRBJ1-1	CASVQGGGAGTEAFF	TGTGCCAGCGTGCAGGGGGGGGGGGCTGGCACTGAAGCTTTCTTT
many	TRBD1	TRBV6-1	TRBJ1-6	CASSEVVQGGSPLHF	TGTGCCAGCAGTGAAGTAGTACAGGGGGGTTCACCCCTCCACTTT
-	TRBD1	TRBV9	TRBJ2-7	CASSVGQGVFEQYF	TGTGCCAGCAGCGTAGGACAGGGGGTATTCGAGCAGTACTTC
many	-	TRBV7-2	TRBJ1-4	CASSSQLGGNEKLFF	TGTGCCAGCAGCTCCCAACTGGGCGGGAATGAAAAACTGTTTTTT
-	-	TRBV20-1	TRBJ2-2	CSAGGLPGELFF	TGCAGTGCTGGCGGACTGCCCGGGGAGCTGTTTTTT
many	TRBD2	TRBV7-2	TRBJ2-1	CASSSTSGIYNEQFF	TGTGCCAGCAGCTCGACTAGCGGGATCTACAATGAGCAGTTCTTC
-	TRBD2	TRBV7-2	TRBJ2-7	CASSLDSGRASEQYF	TGTGCCAGCAGCTTAGATAGCGGGAGGGCCAGCGAGCAGTACTTC
few	-	TRBV20-1	TRBJ2-3	CSAAGPGTDTQYF	TGCAGTGCTGCCGGACCAGGCACAGATACGCAGTATTTT
many	TRBD1	TRBV28	TRBJ2-7	CASSVSTGGYEQYF	TGTGCCAGCAGCGTCTCGACAGGGGGGTACGAGCAGTACTTC
many	-	TRBV7-2	TRBJ2-6	CASSPQGVNVLTF	TGTGCCAGCAGCCCGCAGGGAGTCAACGTCCTGACTTTC
many	-	TRBV11-3	TRBJ2-1	CASSSPGTSNEQFF	TGTGCCAGCAGCTCGCCCGGGACTTCCAATGAGCAGTTCTTC
-	TRBD2	TRBV10-2	TRBJ2-5	CASSEPPSGAGETQYF	TGCGCCAGCAGTGAGCCGCCTAGCGGGGCGGGGGAGACCCAGTACTTC
many	-	TRBV7-2	TRBJ1-2	CASSPGVNNYGYTF	TGTGCCAGCAGCCCTGGGGTGAATAACTATGGCTACACCTTC
-	TRBD1	TRBV7-6	TRBJ2-7	CASSLRDRWYEQYF	TGTGCCAGCAGCCTTCGGGACAGGTGGTACGAGCAGTACTTC
many	-	TRBV7-2	TRBJ2-3	CASSAGLWDTQYF	TGTGCCAGCAGCGCTGGCCTATGGGATACGCAGTATTTT
many	-	TRBV7-2	TRBJ1-2	CASSLGSQVNGYTF	TGTGCCAGCAGCTTAGGAAGCCAGGTCAATGGCTACACCTTC
once	-	TRBV6-6	TRBJ2-2	CASSYSDGSPETGELFF	TGTGCCAGCAGTTACTCGGACGGGTCCCCTGAAACCGGGGAGCTGTTTTTT
many	-	TRBV12-3/TRBV12-4	TRBJ1-4	CASSLGNFDEKLFF	TGTGCCAGCAGTTTAGGGAATTTCGATGAAAAACTGTTTTTT
few	-	TRBV5-3	TRBJ1-1	CARSGGMGTEAFF	TGTGCCAGAAGCGGTGGCATGGGCACTGAAGCTTTCTTT
-	TRBD1	TRBV10-3	TRBJ2-2	CAIRRTGDTGELFF	TGTGCCATCAGGAGGACAGGGGACACCGGGGAGCTGTTTTTT
many	TRBD2	TRBV7-2	TRBJ2-7	CASSPGGAGGYEQYF	TGTGCCAGCAGCCCGGGGGGGGCGGGGGGCTACGAGCAGTACTTC
-	TRBD2	TRBV7-6	TRBJ2-7	CASSWPGLADYEQYF	TGTGCCAGCAGCTGGCCGGGACTAGCCGACTACGAGCAGTACTTC
many	TRBD2	TRBV11-2	TRBJ2-3	CASRRGTSGFTDTQYF	TGTGCCAGCAGGCGTGGGACTAGCGGGTTCACAGATACGCAGTATTTT
-	-	TRBV7-8	TRBJ2-2	CASSPRAMGNTGELFF	TGTGCCAGCAGCCCGAGGGCTATGGGGAACACCGGGGAGCTGTTTTTT
-	TRBD2	TRBV7-8	TRBJ2-1	CASSATGTSGTYNEQFF	TGTGCCAGCAGCGCGACCGGGACTAGCGGGACCTACAATGAGCAGTTCTTC
-	-	TRBV20-1	TRBJ1-5	CSARDSSVQPQHF	TGCAGTGCTAGAGATTCGTCGGTTCAGCCCCAGCATTTT
many	-	TRBV7-8	TRBJ2-5	CASSSLETQYF	TGTGCCAGCAGCTCCCTGGAGACCCAGTACTTC
-	-	TRBV10-3	TRBJ1-5	CAISGGVEQPQHF	TGTGCCATCAGTGGGGGGGTTGAGCAGCCCCAGCATTTT
many	TRBD2	TRBV6-2/TRBV6-3	TRBJ2-1	CASSGLAKGIAGEQFF	TGTGCCAGCAGCGGACTAGCGAAGGGTATTGCGGGTGAGCAGTTCTTC
few	-	TRBV19	TRBJ1-1	CASRIGLKAFF	TGTGCCAGTAGAATAGGACTGAAAGCTTTCTTT
few	-	TRBV20-1	TRBJ1-6	CSATLGSSYNSPLHF	TGCAGTGCTACTCTAGGAAGCTCCTATAATTCACCCCTCCACTTT
-	-	TRBV5-1	TRBJ2-7	CASSPGGGYEQYF	TGCGCCAGCAGCCCGGGGGGCGGCTACGAGCAGTACTTC
many	-	TRBV7-2	TRBJ2-5	CASSLARSWREETQYF	TGTGCCAGCAGCTTAGCGCGGTCCTGGCGAGAAGAGACCCAGTACTTC
many	-	TRBV7-2	TRBJ1-2	CASSPSRLGYTF	TGTGCCAGCAGCCCCTCAAGGTTGGGCTACACCTTC
many	-	TRBV7-8	TRBJ1-4	CASSPPGTPEKLFF	TGTGCCAGCAGCCCCCCGGGGACCCCGGAAAAACTGTTTTTT
many	-	TRBV7-2	TRBJ1-5	CASSFRINQPQHF	TGTGCCAGCAGCTTCCGTATTAATCAGCCCCAGCATTTT
few	TRBD2	TRBV29-1	TRBJ2-5	CVAAGGEKETQYF	TGCGTCGCGGCGGGGGGCGAGAAAGAGACCCAGTACTTC
many	-	TRBV20-1	TRBJ2-3	CSARGRWGTDTQYF	TGCAGTGCTAGAGGCCGGTGGGGCACAGATACGCAGTATTTT
-	TRBD2	TRBV5-1	TRBJ2-1	CASSFRLAGGGVQYEQFF	TGCGCCAGCAGCTTCAGACTAGCGGGGGGCGGTGTGCAATATGAGCAGTTCTTC
-	TRBD2	TRBV29-1	TRBJ2-2	CSSRGRNTGELFF	TGCAGCTCCCGCGGGAGAAACACCGGGGAGCTGTTTTTT
few	-	TRBV10-1	TRBJ2-5	CASSDPGVQETQYF	TGCGCCAGCAGTGACCCAGGGGTTCAAGAGACCCAGTACTTC
-	TRBD2	TRBV19	TRBJ2-1	CASSPPGGRSYNEQFF	TGTGCCAGTAGTCCCCCGGGGGGGCGGAGCTACAATGAGCAGTTCTTC
-	-	TRBV7-2	TRBJ2-7	CASSRTASYEQYF	TGTGCCAGCAGCAGGACAGCCTCCTACGAGCAGTACTTC
few	-	TRBV14	TRBJ2-7	CASSQETGSSYEQYF	TGTGCCAGCAGCCAAGAAACAGGAAGCTCCTACGAGCAGTACTTC
-	TRBD2	TRBV7-3	TRBJ2-2	CASSVLAGGNTGELFF	TGTGCCAGCAGCGTACTAGCGGGGGGAAACACCGGGGAGCTGTTTTTT
few	-	TRBV27	TRBJ2-5	CASSFQQGGTQYF	TGTGCCAGCAGTTTCCAGCAGGGAGGGACCCAGTACTTC
-	TRBD1	TRBV5-1	TRBJ2-7	CASSPRQGVIYEQYF	TGCGCCAGCAGCCCCCGACAGGGCGTGATCTACGAGCAGTACTTC
-	-	TRBV7-2	TRBJ2-3	CASSQARRITPDTQYF	TGTGCCAGCAGTCAGGCGCGCAGAATCACCCCAGATACGCAGTATTTT
once	-	TRBV20-1	TRBJ1-2	CSASGTGNWVGGYTF	TGCAGTGCTAGCGGCACAGGGAACTGGGTTGGTGGCTACACCTTC
many	TRBD1	TRBV20-1	TRBJ2-7	CSARDLRQGASYEQYF	TGCAGTGCTAGAGATCTTAGGCAGGGGGCATCCTACGAGCAGTACTTC
few	-	TRBV6-6	TRBJ2-1	CASSYSVGTVGGEQFF	TGTGCCAGCAGTTACTCAGTCGGTACAGTGGGGGGTGAGCAGTTCTTC
-	-	TRBV4-1	TRBJ2-1	CASSQESGGLYNEQFF	TGCGCCAGCAGCCAAGAATCTGGGGGGCTGTACAATGAGCAGTTCTTC
many	TRBD1	TRBV7-2	TRBJ2-1	CASSFSGGLAYNEQFF	TGTGCCAGCAGCTTTTCAGGGGGCCTTGCCTACAATGAGCAGTTCTTC
-	-	TRBV10-3	TRBJ2-7	CAISVKQYEQYF	TGTGCCATCAGTGTGAAGCAGTACGAGCAGTACTTC
many	-	TRBV7-9	TRBJ2-1	CASNLGGPIYNEQFF	TGTGCCAGCAACCTCGGGGGCCCGATCTACAATGAGCAGTTCTTC